This TCR beta chain stems from a study of CD8 T cells in Susac syndrome. Overall study results and limits: By the study's own acknowledgment, its TCR sequencing and HLA analysis included relatively few individuals.

Random-hexamer reverse transcription was applied to roughly 0.5 to 1 ug RNA. A multiplex approach, immunoSEQ multiplex PCR, amplified TCR beta CDR3 across 54 Vbeta and 13 Jbeta. TCRdb called the immunoSEQ multiplex PCR reads again in MiXCR, with one record for every CDR3 protein. The profile shows 330,000 or so distinct CDR3 sequences, 85% of them singletons. The CDR3 has 14 residues. V was trimmed by 5 bases and J by 5 bases, leaving 13 bases between them. Germline CDR1 MNHEY, CDR2 SMNVEV (reference sequence). With regard to this clonotype: Its antigen is unidentified.

This rearrangement joins TRBV27 to TRBJ2-1, with D uncertain. This TCR came from a human donor with multiple sclerosis. Input material: CD8+ T cells from PBMCs. The CDR3 spells CASSPLGPDNEQFF. DNA of the CDR3: TGTGCCAGCAGTCCCCTAGGTCCTGACAATGAGCAGTTCTTC.